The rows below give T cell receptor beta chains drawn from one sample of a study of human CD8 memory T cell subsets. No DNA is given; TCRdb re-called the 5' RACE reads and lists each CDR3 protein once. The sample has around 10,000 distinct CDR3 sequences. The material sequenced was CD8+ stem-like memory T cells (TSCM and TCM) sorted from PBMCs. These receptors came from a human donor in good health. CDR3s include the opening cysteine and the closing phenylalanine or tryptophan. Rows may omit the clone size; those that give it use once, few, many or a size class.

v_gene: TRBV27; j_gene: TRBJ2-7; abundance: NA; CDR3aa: CASSFSGWYEQYF
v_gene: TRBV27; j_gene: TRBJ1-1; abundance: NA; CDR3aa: CASRAREGYTEAFF
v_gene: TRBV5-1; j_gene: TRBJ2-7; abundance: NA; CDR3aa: CATSPTGSYEQYF
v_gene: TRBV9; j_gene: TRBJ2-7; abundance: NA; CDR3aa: CASSGAGGHEQYF
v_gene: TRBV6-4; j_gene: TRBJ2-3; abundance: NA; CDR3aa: CATGGGREGDTQYF
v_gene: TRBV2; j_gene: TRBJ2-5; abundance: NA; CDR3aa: CASSELLAGARETQYF
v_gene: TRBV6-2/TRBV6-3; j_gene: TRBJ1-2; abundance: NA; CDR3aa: CASSPGVTFRNGYTF
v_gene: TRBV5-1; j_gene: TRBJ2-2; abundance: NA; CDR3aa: CASSDWTSRNTGELFF
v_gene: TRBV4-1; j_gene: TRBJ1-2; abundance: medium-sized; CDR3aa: CASSQQSTGTYGYTF
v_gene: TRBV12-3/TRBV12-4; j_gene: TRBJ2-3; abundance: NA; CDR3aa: CASSLERGGTDTQYF
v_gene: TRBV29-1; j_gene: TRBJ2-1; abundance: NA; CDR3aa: CSVEGLAGDNEQFF
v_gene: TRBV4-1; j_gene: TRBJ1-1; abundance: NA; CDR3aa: CASSQEVQYTEAFF